Below, one T cell receptor beta chain is given with its context. A much larger clonotype is one base distant, so this may be a read error. These data originate in a study of regulatory T cells in long-lasting Graves disease. For TCR beta, libraries came from iRepertoire HTBI primers and Arm-PCR of CDR3 regions. Each CDR3 protein gets one entry after TCRdb re-called the multiplex PCR reads with MiXCR. The sample holds around 400,000 distinct CDR3 sequences, about 10% seen once. This CDR3 is built from 15 residues. The germline V and J ends were trimmed by 5 bases and 2 bases, with 13 bases remaining between them. Per the germline V gene, CDR1 is MNHNS and CDR2 is SASEGT. Sample time point: newly diagnosed GD, antithyroid drugs for less than 3 months. The TCR library used RNA extracted from PBMCs. This sample was shared with a second study, whose subject was T cells in Graves' hyperthyroidism and ophthalmopathy. As reported in that work: No ophthalmopathy progression within 18 months constituted stable Graves' hyperthyroidism. Initially, a first-round RT-PCR of the TCR CDR3 employed the HTBI primer set. Clonotypes that were expanded in thyroid above 0.001 mostly appeared in blood too.

This sequence was found in a woman aged 18-30 years with Graves disease. Sequenced material: peripheral blood mononuclear cells (PBMCs), taken at new diagnosis, from a patient treated with antithyroid drugs. The V gene is TRBV6-1, the J gene TRBJ1-5; D uncertain. The CDR3 sequence: CASSKGTYGNQPQHF. DNA of the CDR3: TGTGCCAGCAGTAAAGGTACTTATGGCAATCAGCCCCAGCATTTT.